This TCR beta chain derives from a study of vaccination effects on CD4 cells after COVID-19. Notes on the study in general: Clonal contraction was marked in infection- and vaccine-induced clones late after vaccination.

Antigen-specific CD4+ T cell clonotypes were called by their expansion after viral peptide-pool culture in ViraFEST. A 10-day culture period preceded the isolation of CD4+ T cells. The person acquired a PCR-confirmed SARS-CoV-2 infection between March and December 2020. At days 3 and 7, half of the medium was exchanged for IL-2 medium. Germline lookup yields CDR1 SEHNR and CDR2 FQNEAQ (reference sequence). V lost 7 bases, J lost 5 bases, and 20 bases stayed unmatched. This CDR3 spans 18 amino acids. Remarks on this clone: Its antigen is currently unknown.

TCRdb's table, derived via immunoSEQ multiplex PCR, lists solely in-frame clones and lacks some. Here the sample spans more than 35,000 clones, 60% to 75% being singletons. This TCR was sampled from a human donor who had a prior SARS-CoV-2 infection. The sequences come from CD4+ T cells from PBMCs cultured with a peptide pool, collected before COVID-19 vaccination. This chain connects TRBV7-9 to TRBJ2-1; TRBD2 aligns across 7 bases. The CDR3 region is CASTYLGEGSWLDNEQFF. DNA for the CDR3: TGTGCCAGCACCTACCTCGGGGAGGGTTCGTGGCTCGACAATGAGCAGTTCTTC.